This T cell receptor (beta chain) appears in the sequencing data of a study of control samples from healthy donors and cancer patients. Clones were read by immunoSEQ multiplex PCR, and TCRdb kept only the in-frame ones, dropping some. This table has roughly 190,000 clones, roughly nine tenths appearing once. With 11 bases clipped from V and 3 bases from J, the junction kept 7 bases outside the gene matches. Germline lookup yields CDR1 KGHDR and CDR2 SFDVKD. This CDR3 region has 13 residues. The TCR comes from a man aged 25-45 years in good health. This rearrangement joins TRBV24-1 to TRBJ2-3, with 7 nucleotides matching TRBD1. Material: blood. This CDR3 reads CAIGQDGTDTQYF. The CDR3 DNA follows: TGTGCCATTGGACAGGATGGGACAGATACGCAGTATTTT.